This T cell receptor (beta chain) emerged from a study of control samples from healthy donors and cancer patients. The repertoire was sequenced with immunoSEQ multiplex PCR; TCRdb's copy has only in-frame clones and lacks some. The repertoire has 200,000 to 250,000 clones, just under 95% of them found once; the top ten carry about 1.6%. The CDR3 runs to 13 residues. V lost 7 bases to trimming and J lost 2 bases, with 11 bases between them. CDR1 and CDR2 (germline): SNHLY, FYNNEI. The sequence was obtained from a man aged 45-60 years in good health. Sequencing used blood. This chain joins TRBV2 and TRBJ1-1; weak D call: TRBD1 (6 bases). The DNA of the CDR3 is TGTGCCAGCAACAGGGATTTTAACACTGAAGCTTTCTTT. Amino acids: CASNRDFNTEAFF. Complete variable domain (other parts from reference TRBV2 and TRBJ1-1): EPEVTQTPSHQVTQMGQEVILRCVPISNHLYFYWYRQILGQKVEFLVSFYNNEISEKSEIFDDQFSVERPDGSNFTLKIRSTKLEDSAMYFCASNRDFNTEAFFGQGTRLTVV.